This T cell receptor beta chain was identified in a study of blood T cell repertoires in COVID-19. Looking at the study overall: The origin of the acute and convalescent COVID-19 samples was the United States, Italy and Spain. T cells, B-cell-depleted T cells, or PBMCs provided the cDNA or gDNA that served as material.

The protocol was immunoSEQ multiplex PCR, while the TCRdb copy is restricted to in-frame clones and leaves out a portion. Of some 94,000 clones in the sample, around 86% were seen once. The CDR3 is 11 residues long. V gave up 11 bases and J gave up 4 bases, with 11 bases separating them. The germline CDR1 and CDR2 sequences are WNHNN and SYGVQD (reference sequence). This chain joins TRBV10-1 and TRBJ1-2, with D maybe TRBD1 (5 bases). Material: peripheral blood. The clonotype originates from a human donor in a cohort sampled during active COVID-19. This CDR3 reads CAPRGVYGYTF. CDR3 nucleotide sequence: TGCGCCCCCCGGGGGGTCTATGGCTACACCTTC.